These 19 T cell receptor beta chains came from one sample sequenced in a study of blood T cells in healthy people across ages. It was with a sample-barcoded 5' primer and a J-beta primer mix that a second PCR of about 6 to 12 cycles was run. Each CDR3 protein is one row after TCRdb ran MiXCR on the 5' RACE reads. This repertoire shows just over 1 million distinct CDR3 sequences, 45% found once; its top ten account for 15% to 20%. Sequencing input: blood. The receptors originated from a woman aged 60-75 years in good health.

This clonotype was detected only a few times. The DNA for the CDR3 is TGTGCCACCAGTCCGGGGGCGGGAGTCTACAATGAGCAGTTCTTC. Its protein product is CATSPGAGVYNEQFF. This chain links TRBV24-1 with TRBJ2-1, with D possibly matching TRBD2 (7 bases). The germline V gene has CDR1 KGHDR and CDR2 SFDVKD. V was shortened by 6 bases and J by 3 bases, with 14 bases between the two germline ends. The CDR3 sequence is 15 residues long.

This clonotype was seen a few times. The DNA of the CDR3 is TGTGCCAGCAGGGCAGACTCTGGGGCCAACGTCCTGACTTTC. Amino acid sequence: CASRADSGANVLTF. The chain uses TRBV2 and TRBJ2-6; unclear D gene. V lost 6 bases, J lost 0 bases, and 6 bases lay in between. Germline loops: CDR1 SNHLY, CDR2 FYNNEI. The CDR3 is 14 residues long. Full variable domain (remainder filled in from reference TRBV2 and TRBJ2-6): EPEVTQTPSHQVTQMGQEVILRCVPISNHLYFYWYRQILGQKVEFLVSFYNNEISEKSEIFDDQFSVERPDGSNFTLKIRSTKLEDSAMYFCASRADSGANVLTFGAGSRLTVL.

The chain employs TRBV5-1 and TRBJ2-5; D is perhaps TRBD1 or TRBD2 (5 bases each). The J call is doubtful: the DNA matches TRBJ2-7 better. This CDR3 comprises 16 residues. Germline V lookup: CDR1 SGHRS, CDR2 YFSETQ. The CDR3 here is CASSLAGAPAPYEQYF. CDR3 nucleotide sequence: TGCGCCAGCAGCTTGGCCGGGGCACCTGCGCCCTACGAGCAGTACTTC.

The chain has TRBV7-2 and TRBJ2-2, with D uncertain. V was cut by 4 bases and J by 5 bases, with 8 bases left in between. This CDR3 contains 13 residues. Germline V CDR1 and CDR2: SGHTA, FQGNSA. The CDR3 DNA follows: TGTGCCAGCAGCTCCAGACGGACCGGGGAGCTGTTTTTT. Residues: CASSSRRTGELFF.

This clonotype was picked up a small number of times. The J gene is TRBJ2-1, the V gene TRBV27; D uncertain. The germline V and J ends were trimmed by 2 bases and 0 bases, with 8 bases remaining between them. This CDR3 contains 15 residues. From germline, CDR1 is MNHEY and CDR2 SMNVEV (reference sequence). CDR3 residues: CASSLMGTSYNEQFF. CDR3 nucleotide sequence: TGTGCCAGCAGTTTAATGGGTACCTCCTACAATGAGCAGTTCTTC.

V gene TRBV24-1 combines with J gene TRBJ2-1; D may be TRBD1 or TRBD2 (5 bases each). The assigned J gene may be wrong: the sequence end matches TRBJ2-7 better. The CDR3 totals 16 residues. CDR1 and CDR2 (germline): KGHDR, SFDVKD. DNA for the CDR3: TGTGCCACCAGTGAGGGACGCGGCTTCGCCTACAATGAGCAGTACTTC. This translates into CATSEGRGFAYNEQYF.

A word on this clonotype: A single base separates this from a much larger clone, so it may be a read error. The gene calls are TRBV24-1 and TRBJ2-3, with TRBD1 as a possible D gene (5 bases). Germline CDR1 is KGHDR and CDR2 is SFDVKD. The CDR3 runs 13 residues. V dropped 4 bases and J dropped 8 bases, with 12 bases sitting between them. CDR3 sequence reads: CATSDEDRGTQYF. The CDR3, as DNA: TGTGCCACCAGTGACGAAGACAGAGGTACGCAGTATTTT.

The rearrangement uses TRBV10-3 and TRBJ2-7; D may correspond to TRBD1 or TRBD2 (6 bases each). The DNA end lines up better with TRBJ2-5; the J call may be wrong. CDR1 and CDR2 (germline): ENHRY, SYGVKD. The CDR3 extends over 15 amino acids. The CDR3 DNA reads TGTGCCACCAAGGGGGGTATACGGCAGGGGGAGACCCAGTACTTC. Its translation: CATKGGIRQGETQYF.

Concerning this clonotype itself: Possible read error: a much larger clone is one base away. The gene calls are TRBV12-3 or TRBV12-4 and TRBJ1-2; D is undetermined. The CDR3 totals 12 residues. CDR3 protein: CAGSLGLYGYTF. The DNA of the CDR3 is TGTGCCGGCAGTTTAGGGCTGTATGGCTACACCTTC.

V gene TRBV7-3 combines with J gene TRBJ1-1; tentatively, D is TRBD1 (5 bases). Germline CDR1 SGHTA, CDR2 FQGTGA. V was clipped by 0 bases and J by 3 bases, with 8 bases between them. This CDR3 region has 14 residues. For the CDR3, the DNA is TGTGCCAGCAGCTTAACGGCAGGGTACACTGAAGCTTTCTTT. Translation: CASSLTAGYTEAFF.

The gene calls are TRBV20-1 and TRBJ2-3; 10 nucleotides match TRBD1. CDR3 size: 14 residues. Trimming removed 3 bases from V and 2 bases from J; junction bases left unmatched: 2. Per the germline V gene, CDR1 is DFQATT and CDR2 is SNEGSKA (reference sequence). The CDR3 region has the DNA TGCAGTGCTAGTGGGACAGGGGCCACAGATACGCAGTATTTT. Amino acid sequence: CSASGTGATDTQYF.

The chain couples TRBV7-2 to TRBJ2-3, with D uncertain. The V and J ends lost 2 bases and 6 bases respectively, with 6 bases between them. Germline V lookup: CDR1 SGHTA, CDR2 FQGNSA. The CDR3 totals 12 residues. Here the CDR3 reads CASSLNVDTQYF. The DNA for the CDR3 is TGTGCCAGCAGCTTAAACGTTGATACGCAGTATTTT.

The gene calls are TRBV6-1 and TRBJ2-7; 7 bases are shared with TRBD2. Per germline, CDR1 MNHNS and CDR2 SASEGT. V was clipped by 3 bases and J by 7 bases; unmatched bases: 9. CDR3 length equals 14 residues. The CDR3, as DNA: TGTGCCAGCAGTGAGCTCGCGGGAGTAGGGGAGCAGTACTTC. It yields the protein CASSELAGVGEQYF.

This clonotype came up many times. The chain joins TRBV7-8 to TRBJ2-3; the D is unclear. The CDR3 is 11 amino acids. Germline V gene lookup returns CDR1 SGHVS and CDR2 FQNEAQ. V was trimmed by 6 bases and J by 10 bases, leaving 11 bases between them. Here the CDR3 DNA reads TGTGCCAGCAGTCGCGAACAACCGCAGTATTTT. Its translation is CASSREQPQYF.

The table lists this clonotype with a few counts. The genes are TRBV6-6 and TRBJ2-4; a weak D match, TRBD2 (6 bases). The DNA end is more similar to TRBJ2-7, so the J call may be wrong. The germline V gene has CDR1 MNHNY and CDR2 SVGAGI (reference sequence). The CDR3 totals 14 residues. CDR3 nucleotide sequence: TGTGCCAGCAGTTCCCTCTCGGGAGTGGGCGAGCAGTACTTC. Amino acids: CASSSLSGVGEQYF.

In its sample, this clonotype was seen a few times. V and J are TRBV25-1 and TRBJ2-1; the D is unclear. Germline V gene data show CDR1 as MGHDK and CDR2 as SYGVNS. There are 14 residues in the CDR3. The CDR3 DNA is TGTGCGGATTATCGATTGGACCGGTCCAGGTCCCAGTTCTTC. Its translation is CADYRLDRSRSQFF.

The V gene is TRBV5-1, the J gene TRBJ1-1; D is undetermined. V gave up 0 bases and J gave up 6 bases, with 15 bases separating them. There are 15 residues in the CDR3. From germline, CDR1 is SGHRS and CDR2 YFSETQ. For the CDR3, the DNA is TGCGCCAGCAGCTTGGCCGTAATTGACGTGGCTGAAGCTTTCTTT. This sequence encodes CASSLAVIDVAEAFF.

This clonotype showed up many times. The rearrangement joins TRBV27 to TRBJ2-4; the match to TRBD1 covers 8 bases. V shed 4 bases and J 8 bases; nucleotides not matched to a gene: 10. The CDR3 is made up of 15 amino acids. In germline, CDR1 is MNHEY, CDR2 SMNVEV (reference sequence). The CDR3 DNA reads TGTGCCAGCAGTTCCCCCGGACAGGGTGATTACATTCAGTACTTC. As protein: CASSSPGQGDYIQYF.

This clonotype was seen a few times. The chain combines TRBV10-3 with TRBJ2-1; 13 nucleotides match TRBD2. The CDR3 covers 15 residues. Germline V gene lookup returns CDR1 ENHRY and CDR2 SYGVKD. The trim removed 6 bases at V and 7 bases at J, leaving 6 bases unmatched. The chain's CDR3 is CAIRSGTSGTNEQFF. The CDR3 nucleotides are TGTGCCATCAGATCCGGGACTAGCGGGACTAATGAGCAGTTCTTC.